This T cell receptor beta chain came from a study of blood T cell repertoires in COVID-19. Study-wide context: Spain, Italy and the United States supplied samples that represented acute and convalescent COVID-19. Sources were T cells, B-cell-depleted T cells, or PBMCs; the material itself was cDNA or gDNA.

Source study methods: Reference gene primer amplification gave nucleated cell count estimates. Libraries were prepared by immunoSEQ multiplex PCR; TCRdb keeps only in-frame clonotypes and omits some of them. D and trimming come from the DNA, and the V and J calls and clone size come from that table. The sample holds about 300,000 clones, around 87% seen once. The trim removed 3 bases at V and 8 bases at J, leaving 11 bases unmatched. CDR1 and CDR2 (germline): SEHNR, FQNEAQ (reference sequence). The CDR3 runs to 15 residues. This clone was recorded once. Material for sequencing was peripheral blood. The V gene is TRBV7-9, the J gene TRBJ2-3; TRBD2 matches at 7 bases. This sequence was found in a man aged 70-80 years with acute or convalescent COVID-19. The CDR3: CASSLEPAGSGTQYF. CDR3 bases: TGTGCCAGCAGCTTGGAACCAGCGGGGTCGGGTACGCAGTATTTT. The entire variable domain, with the rest obtained from reference TRBV7-9 and TRBJ2-3, is as follows: DTGVSQNPRHKITKRGQNVTFRCDPISEHNRLYWYRQTLGQGPEFLTYFQNEAQLEKSRLLSDRFSAERPKGSFSTLEIQRTEQGDSAMYLCASSLEPAGSGTQYFGPGTRLTVL.